These T cell receptor beta chains were read from a single sample in a study of Ad26.COV2.S vaccination and SARS-CoV-2 variants. The repertoire was sequenced with immunoSEQ multiplex PCR; TCRdb's copy has only in-frame clones and lacks some. The sample has about 440,000 clones; 87% are singletons. This specimen consisted of peripheral blood, obtained in a trial of Ad26.COV2.S vaccine versus placebo. The receptors derive from a person between 18 and 60 years old who received the Ad26.COV2.S COVID-19 vaccine or a placebo. The CDR3 runs from the conserved cysteine through the conserved F or W. Fields, in order: J gene, V gene, D gene, clone size, CDR3 DNA, CDR3 protein. A D gene is named only where the DNA matches it firmly. Clone size is stated in some rows and not others, as once, few, many or a class when expanded.

j_call: TRBJ2-7; v_call: TRBV10-3; d_call: TRBD1; clone_size: -; cdr3_nt: TGTGCCATCAGTGAGTCGACACAGGGGCGTACCTACGAGCAGTACTTC; cdr3_aa: CAISESTQGRTYEQYF
j_call: TRBJ2-3; v_call: TRBV7-2; d_call: TRBD2; clone_size: -; cdr3_nt: TGTGCCAGCAGCCCCCGACTAGCGGGAGCTGCAGATACGCAGTATTTT; cdr3_aa: CASSPRLAGAADTQYF
j_call: TRBJ2-7; v_call: TRBV9; d_call: -; clone_size: -; cdr3_nt: TGTGCCAGCAGCGTGGGCTCGAGCGGTTCCTACGAGCAGTACTTC; cdr3_aa: CASSVGSSGSYEQYF
j_call: TRBJ1-5; v_call: TRBV7-9; d_call: -; clone_size: many; cdr3_nt: TGTGCCAGCAGCCCCGGGACGGCACTACAGCCCCAGCATTTT; cdr3_aa: CASSPGTALQPQHF
j_call: TRBJ2-2; v_call: TRBV28; d_call: -; clone_size: -; cdr3_nt: TGTGCCAGCAGTCTGACCGGGAGAATCACCGGGGAGCTGTTTTTT; cdr3_aa: CASSLTGRITGELFF
j_call: TRBJ2-1; v_call: TRBV29-1; d_call: TRBD1; clone_size: -; cdr3_nt: TGCAGCGTGAGGACAGGGGTCTATGAGCAGTTCTTC; cdr3_aa: CSVRTGVYEQFF
j_call: TRBJ1-4; v_call: TRBV5-1; d_call: TRBD1; clone_size: -; cdr3_nt: TGCGCCAGCAGCCGAACTCCGACAGGGGGCCTATCAACTAATGAAAAACTGTTTTTT; cdr3_aa: CASSRTPTGGLSTNEKLFF
j_call: TRBJ1-4; v_call: TRBV19; d_call: -; clone_size: -; cdr3_nt: TGTGCCAGTAGTTCTCGAAATGAAAAACTGTTTTTT; cdr3_aa: CASSSRNEKLFF
j_call: TRBJ2-3; v_call: TRBV2; d_call: -; clone_size: -; cdr3_nt: TGTGCCAGCGGGTTAGCGGGCACAGATACGCAGTATTTT; cdr3_aa: CASGLAGTDTQYF
j_call: TRBJ1-1; v_call: TRBV2; d_call: -; clone_size: -; cdr3_nt: TGTGCCAGCCGATCAGAACGGAACACTGAAGCTTTCTTT; cdr3_aa: CASRSERNTEAFF
j_call: TRBJ1-2; v_call: TRBV2; d_call: -; clone_size: -; cdr3_nt: TGTGCCAGCAGTGCGAACCGGGACCCGACCCCTGGCTACACCTTC; cdr3_aa: CASSANRDPTPGYTF
j_call: TRBJ2-2; v_call: TRBV5-1; d_call: -; clone_size: -; cdr3_nt: TGCGCCAGCAGTTTAGACTTACAACTGAACACCGGGGAGCTGTTTTTT; cdr3_aa: CASSLDLQLNTGELFF
j_call: TRBJ1-2; v_call: TRBV7-2; d_call: -; clone_size: -; cdr3_nt: TGTGCCAGCAGCTTTGACGCCAGGGGTGGCTACACCTTC; cdr3_aa: CASSFDARGGYTF
j_call: TRBJ1-1; v_call: TRBV29-1; d_call: -; clone_size: -; cdr3_nt: TGCAGCGTTGTGCCGGGGGCAGCTGAAGCTTTCTTT; cdr3_aa: CSVVPGAAEAFF
j_call: TRBJ1-6; v_call: TRBV19; d_call: -; clone_size: few; cdr3_nt: TGTGCCAGTAGTATCGGGGATTCACCCCTCCACTTT; cdr3_aa: CASSIGDSPLHF
j_call: TRBJ2-2; v_call: TRBV21-1; d_call: -; clone_size: -; cdr3_nt: TGTGCCAGCAGCAAGATTAGTTTACCAAGGAACAGCGGGGAGCTGTTTTTT; cdr3_aa: CASSKISLPRNSGELFF
j_call: TRBJ1-4; v_call: TRBV14; d_call: -; clone_size: once; cdr3_nt: TGTGCCAGCAGCCAAAACTTCCTCCCAACGGGGAATGAAAAACTGTTTTTT; cdr3_aa: CASSQNFLPTGNEKLFF
j_call: TRBJ2-1; v_call: TRBV4-3; d_call: -; clone_size: -; cdr3_nt: TGCGCCAGCAGCCAATCCAGGCTTGCGATCGTCAATGAGCAGTTCTTC; cdr3_aa: CASSQSRLAIVNEQFF
j_call: TRBJ2-1; v_call: TRBV11-2; d_call: -; clone_size: -; cdr3_nt: TGTGCCAGCAGCTTAGGGGGTAGCGTCTACAATGAGCAGTTCTTC; cdr3_aa: CASSLGGSVYNEQFF
j_call: TRBJ2-3; v_call: TRBV14; d_call: -; clone_size: -; cdr3_nt: TGTGCCAGCAGCCAAGACAGCATCAGTGGAGATACGCAGTATTTT; cdr3_aa: CASSQDSISGDTQYF
j_call: TRBJ1-2; v_call: TRBV30; d_call: -; clone_size: -; cdr3_nt: TGTGCCTGGAGGAAAGGGGTCTATGGCTACACCTTC; cdr3_aa: CAWRKGVYGYTF
j_call: TRBJ2-1; v_call: TRBV24-1; d_call: TRBD2; clone_size: few; cdr3_nt: TGTGCCACCAGTGACCCAATAGCGGGAGTGGTCAATGAGCAGTTCTTC; cdr3_aa: CATSDPIAGVVNEQFF
j_call: TRBJ2-3; v_call: TRBV5-1; d_call: TRBD2; clone_size: -; cdr3_nt: TGCGCCAGCAGCTTCATAGCGGGAGAACGTGGTACGCAGTATTTT; cdr3_aa: CASSFIAGERGTQYF
j_call: TRBJ1-2; v_call: TRBV28; d_call: TRBD1; clone_size: -; cdr3_nt: TGTGCCAGCAGTTTATGGCCCTTGGGGACAGGGAATCACTATGGCTACACCTTC; cdr3_aa: CASSLWPLGTGNHYGYTF
j_call: TRBJ2-1; v_call: TRBV24-1; d_call: TRBD2; clone_size: -; cdr3_nt: TGTGCCACCAGTGACCCTCTTAGCGGGAGCCACGGGTTAGGTGAGCAGTTCTTC; cdr3_aa: CATSDPLSGSHGLGEQFF
j_call: TRBJ2-7; v_call: TRBV2; d_call: TRBD1; clone_size: -; cdr3_nt: TGTGCCAGCCTCCGGGACAGTAGTTACGAGCAGTACTTC; cdr3_aa: CASLRDSSYEQYF
j_call: TRBJ2-5; v_call: TRBV30; d_call: -; clone_size: -; cdr3_nt: TGTGCCTGGAGTGACCGACAAGAGACCCAGTACTTC; cdr3_aa: CAWSDRQETQYF
j_call: TRBJ2-7; v_call: TRBV7-8; d_call: -; clone_size: -; cdr3_nt: TGTGCCAGCAGCTTGGGGGGACAGCACCATACCTACGAGCAGTACTTC; cdr3_aa: CASSLGGQHHTYEQYF
j_call: TRBJ2-5; v_call: TRBV30; d_call: TRBD2; clone_size: -; cdr3_nt: TGTGCCCAAGGGGAGCGGGAGGAGACCCAGTACTTC; cdr3_aa: CAQGEREETQYF
j_call: TRBJ1-5; v_call: TRBV30; d_call: -; clone_size: -; cdr3_nt: TGTGCCTGGAGTGCGAAGGGGCTTCAGCCCCAGCATTTT; cdr3_aa: CAWSAKGLQPQHF
j_call: TRBJ2-7; v_call: TRBV30; d_call: TRBD2; clone_size: -; cdr3_nt: TGTGCCTCGGGCCCGACTAGCGGGAACTACGAGCAGTACTTC; cdr3_aa: CASGPTSGNYEQYF
j_call: TRBJ2-7; v_call: TRBV6-4; d_call: TRBD1; clone_size: -; cdr3_nt: TGTGCCAGCAGTGACCCCGAAACAGGGGGGTACGAGCAGTACTTC; cdr3_aa: CASSDPETGGYEQYF
j_call: TRBJ2-1; v_call: TRBV7-2; d_call: -; clone_size: -; cdr3_nt: TGTGCCAGCAGCTCGACTGTAAATGAGCAGTTCTTC; cdr3_aa: CASSSTVNEQFF
j_call: TRBJ2-7; v_call: TRBV4-1; d_call: -; clone_size: -; cdr3_nt: TGCGCCAGCAGCCAACCACAACAGGGTACCGACGAGCAGTACTTC; cdr3_aa: CASSQPQQGTDEQYF
j_call: TRBJ1-1; v_call: TRBV10-3; d_call: -; clone_size: -; cdr3_nt: TGTGCCATCAGTGACTATACGGGATCCCAAGCTTTCTTT; cdr3_aa: CAISDYTGSQAFF
j_call: TRBJ2-1; v_call: TRBV5-1; d_call: -; clone_size: few; cdr3_nt: TGCGCCAGCAGCTTGGAGGGTAGGAGTAGTGTTGAGCAGTTCTTC; cdr3_aa: CASSLEGRSSVEQFF
j_call: TRBJ2-4; v_call: TRBV19; d_call: -; clone_size: -; cdr3_nt: TGTGCCAGTAGTAGCTACAGGGAAAGAGGGAACATTCAGTACTTC; cdr3_aa: CASSSYRERGNIQYF
j_call: TRBJ1-1; v_call: TRBV28; d_call: TRBD1; clone_size: -; cdr3_nt: TGTGCCAGTATGACAGGGGCCGAGAACACTGAAGCTTTCTTT; cdr3_aa: CASMTGAENTEAFF
j_call: TRBJ2-3; v_call: TRBV11-3; d_call: -; clone_size: -; cdr3_nt: TGTGCCAGCAGCTTAGGCCGGACAGACACAGATACGCAGTATTTT; cdr3_aa: CASSLGRTDTDTQYF
j_call: TRBJ1-2; v_call: TRBV6-2/TRBV6-3; d_call: TRBD1; clone_size: -; cdr3_nt: TGTGCCAGCAGTAATCCGGGACAGGGGCGGTATGGCTACACCTTC; cdr3_aa: CASSNPGQGRYGYTF
j_call: TRBJ1-1; v_call: TRBV9; d_call: -; clone_size: -; cdr3_nt: TGTGCCAGCAGCGTAACGGGACAGAACACTGAAGCTTTCTTT; cdr3_aa: CASSVTGQNTEAFF
j_call: TRBJ2-5; v_call: TRBV5-1; d_call: TRBD2; clone_size: -; cdr3_nt: TGCGCCAGCAGCTTGGATGGGACTAGTAGGGAGACCCAGTACTTC; cdr3_aa: CASSLDGTSRETQYF
j_call: TRBJ2-7; v_call: TRBV19; d_call: -; clone_size: -; cdr3_nt: TGTGCCAGTAGTATAACAGGCCATGGTACCTACGAGCAGTACTTC; cdr3_aa: CASSITGHGTYEQYF
j_call: TRBJ2-1; v_call: TRBV7-3; d_call: -; clone_size: -; cdr3_nt: TGTGCCAGCAGCTTAATGTTAGGGGGCTCCTACAATGAGCAGTTCTTC; cdr3_aa: CASSLMLGGSYNEQFF
j_call: TRBJ2-7; v_call: TRBV9; d_call: -; clone_size: -; cdr3_nt: TGTGCCAGCAGCGTTCGTCTAGCTTCTCGTGAGGCCTACGAGCAGTACTTC; cdr3_aa: CASSVRLASREAYEQYF
j_call: TRBJ1-4; v_call: TRBV28; d_call: -; clone_size: -; cdr3_nt: TGTGCCAGCAGTTCCCGGCCAGGCCGTAATGAAAAACTGTTTTTT; cdr3_aa: CASSSRPGRNEKLFF
j_call: TRBJ1-1; v_call: TRBV4-2; d_call: -; clone_size: -; cdr3_nt: TGTGCCAGCAGCCTGGAAGGGGCAGATGGGACTGAAGCTTTCTTT; cdr3_aa: CASSLEGADGTEAFF
j_call: TRBJ2-1; v_call: TRBV5-8; d_call: TRBD2; clone_size: few; cdr3_nt: TGTGCCAGCAGCTTGGCAGGTCTAGCGGGAAGGAGCTCCTACAATGAGCAGTTCTTC; cdr3_aa: CASSLAGLAGRSSYNEQFF
j_call: TRBJ2-1; v_call: TRBV27; d_call: -; clone_size: -; cdr3_nt: TGTGCCAGCAGTACCCCAAGGAACTCCTACAATGAGCAGTTCTTC; cdr3_aa: CASSTPRNSYNEQFF
j_call: TRBJ2-1; v_call: TRBV29-1; d_call: -; clone_size: -; cdr3_nt: TGCAGCGTTGTGAGACTCTCAGGGAATGAGCAGTTCTTC; cdr3_aa: CSVVRLSGNEQFF
j_call: TRBJ2-2; v_call: TRBV28; d_call: TRBD2; clone_size: few; cdr3_nt: TGTGCCAGCAGCCCAAGACGACAACCAAGACTAGCCCCCGGGGAGCTGTTTTTT; cdr3_aa: CASSPRRQPRLAPGELFF
j_call: TRBJ2-7; v_call: TRBV7-6; d_call: -; clone_size: -; cdr3_nt: TGTGCCAGCAGCTTAGAGGGGGCGGGACTCTACGAGCAGTACTTC; cdr3_aa: CASSLEGAGLYEQYF
j_call: TRBJ1-5; v_call: TRBV19; d_call: -; clone_size: once; cdr3_nt: TGTGCCAGTAGTATAGGCAGCAAGCAGCCCCAGCATTTT; cdr3_aa: CASSIGSKQPQHF
j_call: TRBJ2-2; v_call: TRBV7-2; d_call: TRBD2; clone_size: -; cdr3_nt: TGTGCCAGCAGCTTAGCGGGGTCCCTAGCGGCGAACACCGGGGAGCTGTTTTTT; cdr3_aa: CASSLAGSLAANTGELFF